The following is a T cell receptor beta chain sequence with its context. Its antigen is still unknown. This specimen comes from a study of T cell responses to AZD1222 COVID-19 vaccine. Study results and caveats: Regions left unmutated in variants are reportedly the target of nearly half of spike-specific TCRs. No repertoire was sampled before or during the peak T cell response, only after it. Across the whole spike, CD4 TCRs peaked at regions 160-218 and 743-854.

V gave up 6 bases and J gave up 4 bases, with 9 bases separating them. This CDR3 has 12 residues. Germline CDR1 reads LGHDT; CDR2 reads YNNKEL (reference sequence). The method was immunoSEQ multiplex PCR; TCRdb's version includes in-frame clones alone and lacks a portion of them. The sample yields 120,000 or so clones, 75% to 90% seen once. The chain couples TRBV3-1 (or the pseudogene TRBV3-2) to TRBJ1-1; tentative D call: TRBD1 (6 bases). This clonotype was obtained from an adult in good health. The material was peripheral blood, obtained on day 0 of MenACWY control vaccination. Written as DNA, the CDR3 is TGTGCCAGCAGTCCGGACAGCACTGAAGCTTTCTTT. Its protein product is CASSPDSTEAFF.